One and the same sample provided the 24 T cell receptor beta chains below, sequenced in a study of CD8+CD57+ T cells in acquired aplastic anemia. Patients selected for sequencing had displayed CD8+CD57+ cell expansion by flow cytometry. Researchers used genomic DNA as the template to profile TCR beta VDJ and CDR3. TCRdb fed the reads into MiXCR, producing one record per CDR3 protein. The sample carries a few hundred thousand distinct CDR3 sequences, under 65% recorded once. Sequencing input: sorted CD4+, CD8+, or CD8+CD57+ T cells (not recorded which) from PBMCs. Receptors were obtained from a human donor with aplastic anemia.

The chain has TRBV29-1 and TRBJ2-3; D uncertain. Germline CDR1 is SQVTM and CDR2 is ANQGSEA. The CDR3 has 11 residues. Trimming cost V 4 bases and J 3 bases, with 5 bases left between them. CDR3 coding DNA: TGCAGCGTTGTAGAAACAGATACGCAGTATTTT. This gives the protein CSVVETDTQYF.

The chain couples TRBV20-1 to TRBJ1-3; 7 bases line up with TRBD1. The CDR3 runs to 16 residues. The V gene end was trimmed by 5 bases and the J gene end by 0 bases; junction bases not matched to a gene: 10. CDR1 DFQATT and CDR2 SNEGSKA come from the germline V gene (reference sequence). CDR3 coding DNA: TGCAGTGCTCCTGAGGGGGCAGCGACCTCTGGAAACACCATATATTTT. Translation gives CSAPEGAATSGNTIYF.

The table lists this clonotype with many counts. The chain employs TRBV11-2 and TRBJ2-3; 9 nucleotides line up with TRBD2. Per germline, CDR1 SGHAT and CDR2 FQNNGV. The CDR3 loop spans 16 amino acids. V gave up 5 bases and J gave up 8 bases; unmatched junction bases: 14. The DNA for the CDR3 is TGTGCCAGCAGCCCCCGGGTAATAGCGGGAGCGGGTACGCAGTATTTT. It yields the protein CASSPRVIAGAGTQYF.

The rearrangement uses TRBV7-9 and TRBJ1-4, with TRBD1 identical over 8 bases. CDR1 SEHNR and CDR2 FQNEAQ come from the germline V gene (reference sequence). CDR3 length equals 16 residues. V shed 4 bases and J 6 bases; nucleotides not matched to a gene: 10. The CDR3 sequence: CASSSRTGPGDEKLFF. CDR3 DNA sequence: TGTGCCAGCAGCTCGAGGACAGGGCCGGGGGATGAAAAACTGTTTTTT.

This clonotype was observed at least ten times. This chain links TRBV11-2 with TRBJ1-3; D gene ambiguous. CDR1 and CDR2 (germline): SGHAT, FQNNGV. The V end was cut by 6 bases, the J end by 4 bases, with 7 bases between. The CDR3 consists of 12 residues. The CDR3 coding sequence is TGTGCCAGCAGGGAGTCGGGAAACACCATATATTTT. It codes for CASRESGNTIYF.

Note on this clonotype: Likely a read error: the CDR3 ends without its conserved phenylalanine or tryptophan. The CDR3 region is CASSLKGAMNTEAFS. CDR3 DNA: TGTGCCAGCAGTTTGAAGGGGGCCATGAACACTGAAGCTTTCTCT. The chain is built from TRBV12-3 or TRBV12-4 and TRBJ1-1; 7 bases line up with TRBD1. CDR3 length: 15 residues. J gave up 0 bases and V 3 bases, and 4 bases lay outside the gene matches.

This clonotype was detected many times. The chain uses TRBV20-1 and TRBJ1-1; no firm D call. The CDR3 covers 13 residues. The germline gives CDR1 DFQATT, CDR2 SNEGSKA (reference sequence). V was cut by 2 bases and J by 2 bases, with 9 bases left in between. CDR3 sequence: CSARRLHNTEAFF. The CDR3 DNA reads TGCAGTGCTAGAAGGTTACACAACACTGAAGCTTTCTTT.

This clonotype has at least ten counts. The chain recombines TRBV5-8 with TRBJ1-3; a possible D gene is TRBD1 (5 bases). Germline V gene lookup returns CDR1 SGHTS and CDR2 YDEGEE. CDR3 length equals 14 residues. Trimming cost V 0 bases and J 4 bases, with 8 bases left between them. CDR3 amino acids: CASSLAGLGNTIYF. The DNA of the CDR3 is TGTGCCAGCAGCTTGGCAGGGTTGGGAAACACCATATATTTT.

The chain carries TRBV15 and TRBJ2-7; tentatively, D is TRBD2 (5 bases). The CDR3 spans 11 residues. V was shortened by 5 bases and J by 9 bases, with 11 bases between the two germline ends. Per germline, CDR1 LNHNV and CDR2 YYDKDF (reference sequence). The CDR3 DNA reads TGTGCCACCAGCGGACTTGGGTTGCAGTACTTC. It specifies CATSGLGLQYF.

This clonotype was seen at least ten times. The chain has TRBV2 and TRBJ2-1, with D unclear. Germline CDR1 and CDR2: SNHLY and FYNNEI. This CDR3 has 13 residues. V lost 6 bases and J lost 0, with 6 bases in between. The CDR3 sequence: CASRGFSYNEQFF. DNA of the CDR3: TGTGCCAGCAGGGGCTTCTCCTACAATGAGCAGTTCTTC.

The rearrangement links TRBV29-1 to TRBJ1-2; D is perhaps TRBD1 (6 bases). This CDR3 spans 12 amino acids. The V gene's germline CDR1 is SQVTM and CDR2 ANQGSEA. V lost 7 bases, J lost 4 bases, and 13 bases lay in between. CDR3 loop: CSGSQGSYGYTF. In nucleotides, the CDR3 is TGCAGCGGCTCGCAGGGGAGCTATGGCTACACCTTC.

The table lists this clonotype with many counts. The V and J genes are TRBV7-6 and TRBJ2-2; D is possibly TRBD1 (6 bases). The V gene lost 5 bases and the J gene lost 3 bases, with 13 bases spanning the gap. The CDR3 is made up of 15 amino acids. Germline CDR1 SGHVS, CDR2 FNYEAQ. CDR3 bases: TGTGCCAGCAGCCCCAGAGACAGGTACACCGGGGAGCTGTTTTTT. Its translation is CASSPRDRYTGELFF.

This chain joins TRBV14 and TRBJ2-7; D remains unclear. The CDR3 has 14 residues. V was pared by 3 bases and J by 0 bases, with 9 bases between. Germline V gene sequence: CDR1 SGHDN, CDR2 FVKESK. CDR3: CASSQTLSSYEQYF. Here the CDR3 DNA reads TGTGCCAGCAGCCAGACACTTTCCTCCTACGAGCAGTACTTC. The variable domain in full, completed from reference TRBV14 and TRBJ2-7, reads EAGVTQFPSHSVIEKGQTVTLRCDPISGHDNLYWYRRVMGKEIKFLLHFVKESKQDESGMPNNRFLAERTGGTYSTLKVQPAELEDSGVYFCASSQTLSSYEQYFGPGTRLTVT.

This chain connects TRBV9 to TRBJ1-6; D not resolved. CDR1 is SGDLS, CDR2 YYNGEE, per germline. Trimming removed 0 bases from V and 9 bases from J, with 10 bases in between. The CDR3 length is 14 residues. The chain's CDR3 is CASSVVLGSSPLHF. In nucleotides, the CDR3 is TGTGCCAGCAGCGTAGTGCTGGGGAGTTCACCCCTCCACTTT.

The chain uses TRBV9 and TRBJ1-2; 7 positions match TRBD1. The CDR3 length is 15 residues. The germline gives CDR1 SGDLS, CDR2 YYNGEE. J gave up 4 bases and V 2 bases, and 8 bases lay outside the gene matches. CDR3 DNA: TGTGCCAGCAGCGTGAATACAGGGGCTCGCTATGGCTACACCTTC. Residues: CASSVNTGARYGYTF.

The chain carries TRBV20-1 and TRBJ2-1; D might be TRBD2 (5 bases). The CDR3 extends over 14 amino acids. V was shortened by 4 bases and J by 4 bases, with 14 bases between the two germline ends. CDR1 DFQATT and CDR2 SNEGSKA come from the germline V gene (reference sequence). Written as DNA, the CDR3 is TGCAGTGCTACGAGAGGGCGGGCGTACAATGAGCAGTTCTTC. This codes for CSATRGRAYNEQFF.

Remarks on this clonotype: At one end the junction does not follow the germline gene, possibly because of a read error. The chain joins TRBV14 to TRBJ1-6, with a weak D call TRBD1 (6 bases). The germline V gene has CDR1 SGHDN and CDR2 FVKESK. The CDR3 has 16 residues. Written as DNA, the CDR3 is TGTGCCAGCGGCCAAGAGAGGGGGATCTATAATTCACCCCTCCACTTT. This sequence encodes CASGQERGIYNSPLHF.

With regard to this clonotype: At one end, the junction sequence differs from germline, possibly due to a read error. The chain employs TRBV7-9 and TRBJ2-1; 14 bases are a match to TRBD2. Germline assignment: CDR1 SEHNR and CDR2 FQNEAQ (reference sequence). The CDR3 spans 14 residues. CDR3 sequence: CASSATGTSGGISF. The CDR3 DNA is TGTGCCAGCAGCGCTACCGGGACTAGCGGGGGCATCTCCTTC. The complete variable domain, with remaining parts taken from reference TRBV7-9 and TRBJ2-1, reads DTGVSQNPRHKITKRGQNVTFRCDPISEHNRLYWYRQTLGQGPEFLTYFQNEAQLEKSRLLSDRFSAERPKGSFSTLEIQRTEQGDSAMYLCASSATGTSGGISFGPGTRLTVL.

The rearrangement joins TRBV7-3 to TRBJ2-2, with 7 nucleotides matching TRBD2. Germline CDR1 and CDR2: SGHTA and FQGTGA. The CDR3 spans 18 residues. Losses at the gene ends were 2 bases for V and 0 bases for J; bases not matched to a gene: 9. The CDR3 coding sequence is TGTGCCAGCAGCTTAGGCTTACGGGGACTATCGAACACCGGGGAGCTGTTTTTT. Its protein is CASSLGLRGLSNTGELFF.

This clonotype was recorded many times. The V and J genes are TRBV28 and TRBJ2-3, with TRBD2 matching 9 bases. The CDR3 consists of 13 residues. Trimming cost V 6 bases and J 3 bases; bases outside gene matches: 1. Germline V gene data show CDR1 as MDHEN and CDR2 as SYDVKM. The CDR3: CASRREGTDTQYF. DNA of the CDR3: TGTGCCAGCAGGCGGGAGGGGACAGATACGCAGTATTTT.

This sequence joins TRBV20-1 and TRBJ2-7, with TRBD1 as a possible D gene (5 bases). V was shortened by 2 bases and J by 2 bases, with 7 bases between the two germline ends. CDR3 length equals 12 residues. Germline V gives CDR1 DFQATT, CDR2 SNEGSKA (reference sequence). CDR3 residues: CSARPDTYEQYF. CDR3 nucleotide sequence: TGCAGTGCTAGACCGGACACCTACGAGCAGTACTTC.

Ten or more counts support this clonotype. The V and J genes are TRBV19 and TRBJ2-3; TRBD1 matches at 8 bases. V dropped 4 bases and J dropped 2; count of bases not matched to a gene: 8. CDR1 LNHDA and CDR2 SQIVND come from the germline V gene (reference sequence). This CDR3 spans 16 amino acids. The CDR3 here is CASSTTGTGLTDTQYF. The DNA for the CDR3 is TGTGCCAGTAGTACTACCGGGACAGGCCTCACAGATACGCAGTATTTT.

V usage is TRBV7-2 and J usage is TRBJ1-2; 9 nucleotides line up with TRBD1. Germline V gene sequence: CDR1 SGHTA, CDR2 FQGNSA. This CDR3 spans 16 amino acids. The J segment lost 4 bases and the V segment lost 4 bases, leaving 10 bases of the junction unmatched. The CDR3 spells CASSSQRGQGTYGYTF. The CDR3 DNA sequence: TGTGCCAGCAGCTCCCAACGGGGACAGGGCACCTATGGCTACACCTTC.

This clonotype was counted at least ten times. This chain's CDR3 is CASSERGVSGNTIYF. CDR3 bases: TGTGCCAGCAGTGAACGGGGGGTCTCTGGAAACACCATATATTTT. The chain is built from TRBV2 and TRBJ1-3; TRBD1 is a possible D gene (5 bases). Germline CDR1 reads SNHLY; CDR2 reads FYNNEI. V was shortened by 2 bases and J by 0 bases, with 8 bases between the two germline ends. The CDR3 has 15 amino acids.